One T cell receptor (beta chain) is described in this entry. Its specificity is not known. CDR1 is SEHNR and CDR2 is FQNEAQ in the germline V gene (reference sequence). V was shortened by 10 bases and J by 3 bases, with 13 bases between the two germline ends. The CDR3 has 12 amino acids. The source of the sample is a study of T-cell reconstitution after alpha-beta-depleted transplantation in children. Broader study findings: Approximately two months post-transplant, alpha-beta T cells reportedly originated from several hundred expanded graft clones. Surviving recipient T cells and thymic progenitors accounted for the high day-60 TCRbeta diversity observed in some patients. Newly produced T cells mostly provided counts and TCRbeta diversity after one year, as hyperexpanded clones declined.

A library of TCRbeta sequences, prepared with unique molecular identifiers, was generated. TCRdb independently ran MiXCR on the PCR reads; one entry per CDR3 protein. This sample has about 17,000 distinct CDR3 sequences, with 4.5% to 5.5% found just once. This receptor was identified in a boy younger than 18 with acute lymphoblastic leukemia, due to receive a stem cell transplant. The rearrangement uses TRBV7-9 and TRBJ2-7; D gene unclear. The material sequenced was PBMCs, taken before TCRalphabeta/CD19-depleted stem cell transplant. As DNA, the CDR3 is TGTGCCATGAGCTTTGGGCTCTACGAGCAGTACTTC. Its protein product is CAMSFGLYEQYF. Full variable domain (outside the CDR3, taken from reference TRBV7-9 and TRBJ2-7): DTGVSQNPRHKITKRGQNVTFRCDPISEHNRLYWYRQTLGQGPEFLTYFQNEAQLEKSRLLSDRFSAERPKGSFSTLEIQRTEQGDSAMYLCAMSFGLYEQYFGPGTRLTVT.